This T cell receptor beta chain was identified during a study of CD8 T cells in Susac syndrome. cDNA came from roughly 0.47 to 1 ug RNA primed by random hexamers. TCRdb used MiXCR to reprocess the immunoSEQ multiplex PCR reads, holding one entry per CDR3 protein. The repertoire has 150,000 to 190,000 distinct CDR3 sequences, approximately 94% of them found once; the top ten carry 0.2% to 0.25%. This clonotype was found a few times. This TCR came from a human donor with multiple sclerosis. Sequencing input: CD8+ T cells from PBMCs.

The CDR3 region is CASSPTGGRDEQYF. The CDR3 coding sequence is TGTGCCAGCAGCCCCACAGGGGGCAGAGACGAGCAGTACTTC. The rearrangement links TRBV4-2 to TRBJ2-7, with 9 bases aligning to TRBD1. The CDR3 is made up of 14 amino acids. CDR1 is LGHNA, CDR2 YNFKEQ, per germline. V shed 4 bases and J 5 bases; nucleotides not matched to a gene: 6.